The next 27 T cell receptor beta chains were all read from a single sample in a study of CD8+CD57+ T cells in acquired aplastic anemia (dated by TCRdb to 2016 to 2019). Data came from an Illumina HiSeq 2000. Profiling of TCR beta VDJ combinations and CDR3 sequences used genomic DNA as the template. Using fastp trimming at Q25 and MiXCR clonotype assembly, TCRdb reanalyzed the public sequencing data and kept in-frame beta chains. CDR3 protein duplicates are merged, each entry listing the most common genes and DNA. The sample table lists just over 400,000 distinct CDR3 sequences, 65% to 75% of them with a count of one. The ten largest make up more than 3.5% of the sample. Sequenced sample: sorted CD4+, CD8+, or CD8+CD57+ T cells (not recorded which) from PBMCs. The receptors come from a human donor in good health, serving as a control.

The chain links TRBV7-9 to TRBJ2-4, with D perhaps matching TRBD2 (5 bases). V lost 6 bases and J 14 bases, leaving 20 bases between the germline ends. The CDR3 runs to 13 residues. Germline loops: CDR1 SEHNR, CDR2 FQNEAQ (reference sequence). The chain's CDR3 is CASRARTWESKYF. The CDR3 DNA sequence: TGTGCCAGCAGGGCCAGGACGTGGGAGTCTAAGTACTTC.

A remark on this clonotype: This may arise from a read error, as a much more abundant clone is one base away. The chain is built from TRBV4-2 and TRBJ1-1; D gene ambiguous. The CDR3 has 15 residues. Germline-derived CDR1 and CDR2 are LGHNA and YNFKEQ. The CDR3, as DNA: TGTGCCTGCAGCCAAGAGAGGGCGAGTTTCTCTGAAGCTTTCTTT. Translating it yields CACSQERASFSEAFF.

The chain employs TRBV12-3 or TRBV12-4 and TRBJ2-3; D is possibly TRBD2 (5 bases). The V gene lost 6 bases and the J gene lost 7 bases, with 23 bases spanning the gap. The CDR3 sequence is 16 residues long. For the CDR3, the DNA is TGTGCCAGCAGCATGGCGCCTCTCGACGGGGAAAATACGCAGTATTTT. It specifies CASSMAPLDGENTQYF.

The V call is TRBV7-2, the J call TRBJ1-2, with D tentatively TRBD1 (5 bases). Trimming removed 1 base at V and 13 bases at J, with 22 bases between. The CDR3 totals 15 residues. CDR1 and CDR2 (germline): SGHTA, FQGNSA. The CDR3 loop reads CASSLVPIGANQPTF. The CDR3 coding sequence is TGTGCCAGCAGCTTAGTACCCATTGGGGCCAATCAGCCCACCTTC.

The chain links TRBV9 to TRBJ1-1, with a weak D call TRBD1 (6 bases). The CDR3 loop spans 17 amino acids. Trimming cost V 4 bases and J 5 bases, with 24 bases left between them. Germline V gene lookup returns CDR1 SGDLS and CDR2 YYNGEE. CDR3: CASSNKEGGQSWTEAFF. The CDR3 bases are TGTGCCAGCAGCAACAAAGAGGGAGGACAGTCGTGGACTGAAGCTTTCTTT.

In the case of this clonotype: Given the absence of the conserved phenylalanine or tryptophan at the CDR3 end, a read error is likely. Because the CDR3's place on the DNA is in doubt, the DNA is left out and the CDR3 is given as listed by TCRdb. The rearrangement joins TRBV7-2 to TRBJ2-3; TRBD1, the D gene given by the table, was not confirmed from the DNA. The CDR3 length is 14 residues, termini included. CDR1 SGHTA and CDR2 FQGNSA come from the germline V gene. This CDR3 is CASSSNAGQDNSPL.

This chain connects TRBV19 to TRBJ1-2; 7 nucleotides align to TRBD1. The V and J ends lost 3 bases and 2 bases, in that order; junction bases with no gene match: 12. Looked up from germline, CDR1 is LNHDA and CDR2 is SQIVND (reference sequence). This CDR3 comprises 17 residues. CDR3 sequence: CASSIGSGQITNYGYTF. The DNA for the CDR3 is TGTGCCAGTAGTATCGGCTCGGGACAGATAACGAACTATGGCTACACCTTC.

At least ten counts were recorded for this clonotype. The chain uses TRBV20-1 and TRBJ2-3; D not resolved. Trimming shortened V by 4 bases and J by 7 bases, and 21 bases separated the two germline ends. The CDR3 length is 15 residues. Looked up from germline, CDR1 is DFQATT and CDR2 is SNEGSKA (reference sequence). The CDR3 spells CSAIQYTINFNTQYF. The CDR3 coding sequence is TGCAGTGCTATCCAATACACGATCAACTTTAATACGCAGTATTTT.

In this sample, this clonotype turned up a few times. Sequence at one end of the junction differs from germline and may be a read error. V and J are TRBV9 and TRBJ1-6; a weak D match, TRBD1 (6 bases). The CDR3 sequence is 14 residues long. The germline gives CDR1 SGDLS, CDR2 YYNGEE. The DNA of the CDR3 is TGTGCCAGCAGTGGAGAGGGGACACATTCCCCCCTCCACTTT. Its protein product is CASSGEGTHSPLHF.

The DNA of the CDR3 is TGTGCCAGCAGCAACCCCGGGACTACACACACCGGCGTC. Protein: CASSNPGTTHTGV. The chain employs TRBV7-2 and TRBJ2-7, with 7 bases that match TRBD2. Looked up from germline, CDR1 is SGHTA and CDR2 is FQGNSA. The CDR3 has 13 residues.

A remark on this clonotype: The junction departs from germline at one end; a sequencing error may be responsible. CDR3 nucleotide sequence: TGTGCCAGCAACCCCCAGACTGGCGGGCCCCACAATCAGCAGTTCTTC. Amino acids: CASNPQTGGPHNQQFF. The rearrangement links TRBV7-2 to TRBJ2-1, with D maybe TRBD2 (5 bases). The CDR3 is made up of 16 amino acids. The V gene's germline CDR1 is SGHTA and CDR2 FQGNSA.

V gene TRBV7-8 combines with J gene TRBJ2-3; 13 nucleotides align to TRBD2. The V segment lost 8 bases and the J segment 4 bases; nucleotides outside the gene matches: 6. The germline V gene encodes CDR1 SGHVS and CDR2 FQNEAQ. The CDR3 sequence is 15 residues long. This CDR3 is CASRTTSGRSDTQYF. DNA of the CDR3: TGTGCCAGCCGAACGACTAGCGGGAGGTCAGATACGCAGTATTTT. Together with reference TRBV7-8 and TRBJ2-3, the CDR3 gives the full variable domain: GAGVSQSPRYKVAKRGQDVALRCDPISGHVSLFWYQQALGQGPEFLTYFQNEAQLDKSGLPSDRFFAERPEGSVSTLKIQRTQQEDSAVYLCASRTTSGRSDTQYFGPGTRLTVL.

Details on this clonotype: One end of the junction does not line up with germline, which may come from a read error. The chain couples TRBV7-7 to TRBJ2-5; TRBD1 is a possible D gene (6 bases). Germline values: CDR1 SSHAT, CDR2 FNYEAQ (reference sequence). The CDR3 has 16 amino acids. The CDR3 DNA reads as TGTGCTAGCAGCTCCCAAAAGGGTCCGGAACAGGGACCACAGTACTTC. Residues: CASSSQKGPEQGPQYF.

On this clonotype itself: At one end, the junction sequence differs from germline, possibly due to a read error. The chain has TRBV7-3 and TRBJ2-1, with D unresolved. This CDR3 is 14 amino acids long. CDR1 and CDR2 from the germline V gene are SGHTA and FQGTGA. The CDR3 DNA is TGTGCCAGCGGCTTTCTTCCCCTGAACGATAAACTGTTTTTC. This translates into CASGFLPLNDKLFF.

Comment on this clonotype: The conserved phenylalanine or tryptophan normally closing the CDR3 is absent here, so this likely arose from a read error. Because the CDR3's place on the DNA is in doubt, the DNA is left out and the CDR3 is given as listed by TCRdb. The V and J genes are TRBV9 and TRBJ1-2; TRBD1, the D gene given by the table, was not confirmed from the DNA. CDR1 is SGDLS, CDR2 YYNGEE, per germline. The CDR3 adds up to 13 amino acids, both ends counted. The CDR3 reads CASSSTGPNGDTI.

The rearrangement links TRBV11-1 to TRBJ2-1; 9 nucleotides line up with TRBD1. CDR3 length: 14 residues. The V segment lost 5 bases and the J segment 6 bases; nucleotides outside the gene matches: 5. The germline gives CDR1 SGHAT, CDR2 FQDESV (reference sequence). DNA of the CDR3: TGTGCCAGCAGCCCGAGGGGACAGGGCAATGAGCAGTTCTTC. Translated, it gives CASSPRGQGNEQFF.

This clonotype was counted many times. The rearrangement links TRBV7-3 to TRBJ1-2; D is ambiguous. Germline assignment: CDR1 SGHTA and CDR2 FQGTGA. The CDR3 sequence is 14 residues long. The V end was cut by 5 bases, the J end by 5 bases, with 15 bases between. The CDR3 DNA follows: TGTGCCAGCAGCCCTCTACCTACTTCTTATGGCTACACCTTC. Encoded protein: CASSPLPTSYGYTF.

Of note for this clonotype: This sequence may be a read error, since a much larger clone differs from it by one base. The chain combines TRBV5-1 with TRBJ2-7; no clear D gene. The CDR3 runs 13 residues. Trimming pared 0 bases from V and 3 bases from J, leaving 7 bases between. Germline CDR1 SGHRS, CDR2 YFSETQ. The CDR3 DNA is TGCGCCAGCAGCTTGGTGCAGAACTACGAGCAGTACTTC. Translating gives CASSLVQNYEQYF.

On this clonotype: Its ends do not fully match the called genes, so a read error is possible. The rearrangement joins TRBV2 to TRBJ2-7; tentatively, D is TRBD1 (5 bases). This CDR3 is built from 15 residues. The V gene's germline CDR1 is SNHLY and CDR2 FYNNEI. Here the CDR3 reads CASSFTTGPGQPQHF. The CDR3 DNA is TGTGCCAGCAGCTTTACAACAGGCCCTGGCCAGCCCCAGCATTTC.

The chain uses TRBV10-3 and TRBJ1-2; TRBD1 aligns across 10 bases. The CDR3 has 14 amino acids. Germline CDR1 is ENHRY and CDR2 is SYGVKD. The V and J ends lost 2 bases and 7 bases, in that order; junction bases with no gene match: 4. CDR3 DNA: TGTGCCATCAGTGAGGGGACAGGGGCCTCTGGCTACACCTTC. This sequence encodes CAISEGTGASGYTF.

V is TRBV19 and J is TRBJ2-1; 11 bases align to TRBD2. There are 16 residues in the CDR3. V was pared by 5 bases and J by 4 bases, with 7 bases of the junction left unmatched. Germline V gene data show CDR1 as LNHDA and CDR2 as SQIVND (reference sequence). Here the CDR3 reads CASSGGLAERYNEQFF. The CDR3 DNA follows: TGTGCCAGTAGTGGGGGACTAGCGGAGCGGTACAATGAGCAGTTCTTC.

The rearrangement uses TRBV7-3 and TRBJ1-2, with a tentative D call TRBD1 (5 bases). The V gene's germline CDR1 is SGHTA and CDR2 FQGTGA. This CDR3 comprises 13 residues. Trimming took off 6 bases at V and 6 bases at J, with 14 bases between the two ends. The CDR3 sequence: CASRPSGGDGYTF. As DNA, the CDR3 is TGTGCCAGCAGACCCAGCGGGGGGGATGGCTACACCTTC.

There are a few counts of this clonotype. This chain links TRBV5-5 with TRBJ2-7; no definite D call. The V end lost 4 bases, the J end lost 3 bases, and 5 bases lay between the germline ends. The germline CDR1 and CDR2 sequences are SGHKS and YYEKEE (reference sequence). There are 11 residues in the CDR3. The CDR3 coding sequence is TGTGCCAGCAGCGTGAGCTACGAGCAGTACTTC. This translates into CASSVSYEQYF.

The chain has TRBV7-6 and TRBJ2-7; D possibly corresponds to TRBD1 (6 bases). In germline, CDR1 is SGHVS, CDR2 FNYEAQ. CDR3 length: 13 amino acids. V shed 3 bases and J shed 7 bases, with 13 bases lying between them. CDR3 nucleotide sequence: TGTGCCAGCAGCTTCCGGGACACCGGGGAGCAGTACTTC. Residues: CASSFRDTGEQYF.

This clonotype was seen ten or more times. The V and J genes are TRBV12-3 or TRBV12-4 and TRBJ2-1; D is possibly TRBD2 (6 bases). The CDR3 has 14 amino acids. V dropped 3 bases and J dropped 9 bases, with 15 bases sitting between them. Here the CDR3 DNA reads TGTGCCAGCAGTTTCCCCTTCCGGGGGAGTGAGCAGTTCTTC. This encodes CASSFPFRGSEQFF.

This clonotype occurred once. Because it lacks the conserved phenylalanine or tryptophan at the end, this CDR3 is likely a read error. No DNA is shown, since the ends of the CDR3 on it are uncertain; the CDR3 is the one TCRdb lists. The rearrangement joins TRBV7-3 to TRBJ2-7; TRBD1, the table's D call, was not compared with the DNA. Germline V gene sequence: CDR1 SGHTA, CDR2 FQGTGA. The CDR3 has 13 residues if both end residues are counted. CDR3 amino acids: CASTLGFIGYSCY.

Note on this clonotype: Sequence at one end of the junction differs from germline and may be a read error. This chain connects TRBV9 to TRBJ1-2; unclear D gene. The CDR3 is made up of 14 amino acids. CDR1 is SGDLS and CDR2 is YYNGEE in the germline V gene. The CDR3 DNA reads TGTGCCAGCAGTTTAGTTGCACAGTGTGTTGGCCACACCTTC. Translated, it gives CASSLVAQCVGHTF.